One and the same sample provided the 24 T cell receptor beta chains below, sequenced in a study of OX40 agonist ivuxolimab in advanced cancers. The repertoire was sequenced with immunoSEQ multiplex PCR; TCRdb's copy has only in-frame clones and lacks some. Of roughly 48,000 clones listed, over 60% are singletons. Here the sequenced sample was CD4+ or CD8+ T cells sorted from blood, taken in a trial of the OX40 agonist ivuxolimab. The receptor set was obtained from an adult with an advanced solid tumor such as melanoma, head and neck, liver or kidney cancer.

The CDR3 loop is CASSARNRGENYNEQFF. CDR3 coding DNA: TGTGCCAGCAGCGCACGGAACAGGGGCGAGAATTACAATGAGCAGTTCTTC. This rearrangement joins TRBV11-2 to TRBJ2-1, with 7 bases fitting TRBD1. Germline V CDR1 and CDR2: SGHAT, FQNNGV. The V segment lost 5 bases and the J segment 4 bases; nucleotides outside the gene matches: 14. CDR3 size: 17 residues.

The rearrangement joins TRBV30 to TRBJ1-4; D possibly corresponds to TRBD1 (5 bases). CDR3 size: 13 residues. Trimming took off 0 bases at V and 5 bases at J, with 7 bases between the two ends. CDR1 and CDR2 (germline): GTSNPN, SVGIG (reference sequence). CDR3 in amino acids: CAWSVAGNEKLFF. The CDR3 DNA sequence: TGTGCCTGGAGTGTAGCAGGGAATGAAAAACTGTTTTTT.

Only a few counts were recorded for this clone. The V call is TRBV12-5, the J call TRBJ1-5; D remains unclear. V dropped 5 bases and J dropped 9 bases, with 11 bases sitting between them. This CDR3 comprises 12 residues. In germline, CDR1 is LGHNT, CDR2 FRNRAP. The CDR3, as DNA: TGTGCTAGTGGTCAGGACGAAGGGCCCCAGCATTTT. The encoded protein is CASGQDEGPQHF.

This clone showed up just a few times. V and J are TRBV5-8 and TRBJ1-1; D remains ambiguous. This CDR3 contains 16 residues. The germline V gene has CDR1 SGHTS and CDR2 YDEGEE. V lost 0 bases and J 1 base, leaving 13 bases between the germline ends. The CDR3 DNA follows: TGTGCCAGCAGCTTGGTAAGATTAGCCGGGAACACTGAAGCTTTCTTT. This gives the protein CASSLVRLAGNTEAFF.

The J gene is TRBJ2-5, the V gene TRBV2, with D unresolved. Near its end, the DNA agrees better with TRBJ2-7, so the J call may be wrong. Germline CDR1 reads SNHLY; CDR2 reads FYNNEI. This CDR3 has 13 residues. CDR3: CATLVQVSYEQYF. The CDR3 region has the DNA TGTGCCACCCTAGTGCAGGTCTCCTACGAGCAGTACTTC.

This clone was picked up one time. This chain connects TRBV5-4 to TRBJ2-7, with 7 nucleotides matching TRBD1. The CDR3 is made up of 13 amino acids. The germline CDR1 and CDR2 sequences are SGHNT and YYREEE (reference sequence). The junction had 2 bases not matched to a gene; V was cut back by 5 bases and J by 0 bases. For the CDR3, the DNA is TGTGCCAGCAGACGGGACAGCTCCTACGAGCAGTACTTC. Translated: CASRRDSSYEQYF.

The chain employs TRBV10-3 and TRBJ2-7, with D perhaps assigned TRBD1 or TRBD2 (5 bases each). V was cut by 6 bases and J by 2 bases, with 14 bases left in between. The CDR3 length is 14 residues. Germline assignment: CDR1 ENHRY and CDR2 SYGVKD. The CDR3 loop reads CAISTGTAPYEQYF. The CDR3 DNA reads as TGTGCCATCAGCACCGGGACCGCACCCTACGAGCAGTACTTC.

The chain joins TRBV4-1 to TRBJ1-1; D is uncertain. With 1 base removed from V and 4 bases from J, the gap between germline ends came to 4 bases. This CDR3 is 12 amino acids long. Germline V lookup: CDR1 MGHRA, CDR2 YSYEKL. CDR3 in DNA: TGCGCCAGCAGCCAAGGGACCACTGAAGCTTTCTTT. Translation gives CASSQGTTEAFF.

The chain uses TRBV6-1 and TRBJ1-1; D is unresolved. V shed 7 bases and J shed 3 bases, with 12 bases lying between them. The V gene's germline CDR1 is MNHNS and CDR2 SASEGT. The CDR3 extends over 13 amino acids. The DNA of the CDR3 is TGTGCCAGCATCCTCAGGACGGACACTGAAGCTTTCTTT. As protein: CASILRTDTEAFF.

CDR3 nucleotide sequence: TGCAGCGTTAATCCAGGGGGCTACGAGCAGTACTTC. Translating gives CSVNPGGYEQYF. The chain is built from TRBV29-1 and TRBJ2-5; 7 bases are shared with TRBD1. The J call is doubtful: the DNA matches TRBJ2-7 better. CDR1 is SQVTM, CDR2 ANQGSEA, per germline. CDR3 size: 12 residues.

The rearrangement joins TRBV5-1 to TRBJ1-3; TRBD1 is a possible D gene (5 bases). Germline V gene sequence: CDR1 SGHRS, CDR2 YFSETQ. This CDR3 comprises 16 residues. Trimming took 0 bases from V and 0 from J, leaving 10 bases between them. The DNA for the CDR3 is TGCGCCAGCAGCTTGGAAGGGGTGGGCTCTGGAAACACCATATATTTT. This sequence encodes CASSLEGVGSGNTIYF.

The rearrangement links TRBV7-2 to TRBJ1-1, with D perhaps matching TRBD1 (5 bases). This CDR3 has 13 residues. Trimming shortened V by 1 base and J by 8 bases, and 11 bases separated the two germline ends. The germline gives CDR1 SGHTA, CDR2 FQGNSA. CDR3 residues: CASSLVGTVEAFF. The DNA for the CDR3 is TGTGCCAGCAGCTTAGTAGGGACTGTGGAAGCTTTCTTT.

CDR3 in amino acids: CASSLVREQFF. CDR3 nucleotide sequence: TGTGCCAGCAGCTTAGTGCGGGAGCAGTTCTTC. The chain combines TRBV13 with TRBJ2-1; no firm D call. Germline-derived CDR1 and CDR2 are PRHDT and FYEKMQ (reference sequence). This CDR3 comprises 11 residues. V lost 1 base and J 10 bases, leaving 5 bases between the germline ends.

This chain connects TRBV7-7 to TRBJ2-2; 7 bases fit TRBD2. Germline-derived CDR1 and CDR2 are SSHAT and FNYEAQ (reference sequence). CDR3 size: 17 residues. V gave up 5 bases and J gave up 7 bases; unmatched junction bases: 16. CDR3 sequence (DNA): TGTGCCAGCAGCGGTGAGACGGGACTGCCGGGAGGCGGGGAGCTGTTTTTT. This sequence encodes CASSGETGLPGGGELFF.

The chain couples TRBV11-2 to TRBJ2-3; D possibly matches TRBD1 or TRBD2 (5 bases each). CDR1 and CDR2 (germline): SGHAT, FQNNGV. Deletions cut 1 base from V and 4 bases from J, with 12 bases between. This CDR3 is built from 15 residues. This chain's CDR3 is CASSLGRQGADTQYF. In DNA, the CDR3 is TGTGCCAGCAGCTTAGGTCGGCAGGGAGCAGATACGCAGTATTTT.

This chain connects TRBV5-1 to TRBJ1-1; TRBD1 matches at 8 bases. Germline CDR1 reads SGHRS; CDR2 reads YFSETQ. With V trimmed by 4 bases and J by 2 bases, 7 bases remained unmatched. This CDR3 region has 15 residues. The CDR3 region has the DNA TGCGCCAGCAGCGCTACAGGGGGAATAAACACTGAAGCTTTCTTT. Its protein is CASSATGGINTEAFF.

This clone was counted only a few times. The chain employs TRBV5-8 and TRBJ1-2; unclear D gene. The V gene's germline CDR1 is SGHTS and CDR2 YDEGEE. The CDR3 is 12 residues long. V lost 5 bases and J 8 bases, leaving 13 bases between the germline ends. CDR3 sequence: CASRRDLGGYTF. In nucleotides, the CDR3 is TGTGCCAGCAGACGTGACCTGGGAGGCTACACCTTC.

The V call is TRBV11-2, the J call TRBJ2-3, with D possibly matching TRBD2 (5 bases). The CDR3 covers 15 residues. The ends were cut back, 5 bases at V and 2 bases at J, with 14 bases in the middle. The germline V gene has CDR1 SGHAT and CDR2 FQNNGV. The CDR3 protein is CASSLGSVNTDTQYF. In DNA, the CDR3 is TGTGCCAGCAGCCTTGGGAGCGTGAACACAGATACGCAGTATTTT.

The gene calls are TRBV21-1 and TRBJ1-5; the D call in the table, TRBD1, was not verified against the DNA. TRBV21-1 corresponds to a pseudogene. The CDR3 sequence is 16 residues long. The CDR3 DNA reads TGTGCCAGCAGCAAAGACGGGACATCGGAAGGGCAGCCCCAGCATTTT. This encodes CASSKDGTSEGQPQHF.

The chain carries TRBV4-1 and TRBJ2-5; D is ambiguous. V was cut by 0 bases and J by 5 bases, with 10 bases left in between. CDR3 length: 14 residues. The V gene's germline CDR1 is MGHRA and CDR2 YSYEKL. DNA of the CDR3: TGCGCCAGCAGCCAAGATGTGGCAGTGGAGACCCAGTACTTC. The encoded protein is CASSQDVAVETQYF.

V gene TRBV10-3 combines with J gene TRBJ1-1, with 9 bases fitting TRBD1. The CDR3 is made up of 14 amino acids. J was trimmed by 1 base and V by 9 bases; bases with no gene match: 6. The germline V gene encodes CDR1 ENHRY and CDR2 SYGVKD. CDR3 amino acids: CAIHPGQGNTEAFF. For the CDR3, the DNA is TGTGCCATTCATCCGGGACAGGGGAACACTGAAGCTTTCTTT.

The rearrangement joins TRBV12-5 to TRBJ2-3, with 8 nucleotides matching TRBD1. Looked up from germline, CDR1 is LGHNT and CDR2 is FRNRAP. The ends lost 3 bases at V and 3 bases at J; junction bases unmatched: 14. This CDR3 is built from 18 residues. In DNA, the CDR3 is TGTGCTAGTGGTTTTGTAAAAGACGGCAGGGGGCAGACAGATACGCAGTATTTT. Its protein is CASGFVKDGRGQTDTQYF.

The rearrangement links TRBV19 to TRBJ1-5; 7 positions agree with TRBD1. This CDR3 comprises 15 residues. With 5 bases clipped from V and 2 bases from J, the junction kept 6 bases outside the gene matches. Germline CDR1 is LNHDA and CDR2 is SQIVND (reference sequence). CDR3 amino acids: CASSGSTGGNQPQHF. CDR3 coding DNA: TGTGCCAGTAGTGGAAGTACAGGGGGCAATCAGCCCCAGCATTTT.

V gene TRBV6-6 combines with J gene TRBJ1-1; possible D gene TRBD1, 5 bases. This CDR3 comprises 13 residues. CDR1 and CDR2 (germline): MNHNY, SVGAGI (reference sequence). Trimming shortened V by 4 bases and J by 5 bases, and 11 bases separated the two germline ends. The CDR3 is CASSFRVETEAFF. In DNA, the CDR3 is TGTGCCAGCAGTTTCAGGGTCGAGACTGAAGCTTTCTTT.